This T cell receptor (beta chain) is from a study of T cells after yellow fever vaccination. Universal primer sites and UMIs were introduced during 5'RACE template-switching synthesis of TCR cDNA. TCRdb ran MiXCR on the 5' RACE reads and lists one entry per CDR3 protein. The data hold some 670,000 distinct CDR3 sequences, with 12% observed a single time. The CDR3 has 15 residues. Germline values: CDR1 DFQATT, CDR2 SNEGSKA (reference sequence). V shed 1 base and J shed 6 bases, with 16 bases lying between them. The specimen was PBMCs, collected on the day of the yellow fever booster vaccination. This chain links TRBV20-1 with TRBJ2-4; tentative D call: TRBD2 (6 bases). The receptor's source is a man aged 25-45 years who received the YFV17D yellow fever vaccine. In DNA, the CDR3 is TGCAGTGCTAGAGGGGACTCTGGCCCTTCAAACATTCAGTACTTC. This codes for CSARGDSGPSNIQYF.